The text below deals with one T cell receptor (beta chain). Its antigen is currently unknown. This record comes from a study of siplizumab effects on memory and regulatory T cells. The repertoire was sequenced with immunoSEQ multiplex PCR; TCRdb's copy has only in-frame clones and lacks some. Of about 100,000 clones listed, less than 95% are singletons. Overall study findings and caveats: For siplizumab cultures, the suppressive function of their proliferating Tregs was not confirmed. Naive or memory phenotype assignment was not possible for roughly 80-97% of proliferating CD4+ or CD8+ clones. The alloreactive clones that mapped to unstimulated subsets made up only a minor fraction. Naive T cells were seen as more diverse than memory cells and as major alloresponse contributors.

Sequenced: Tregs sorted from blood. The receptor's source is a human donor in good health.

CDR3 in DNA: TGTGCCAGCAGCTTGACATATACCACCGGGGAGCTGTTTTTT. Encoded protein: CASSLTYTTGELFF. The rearrangement joins TRBV7-9 to TRBJ2-2, with unresolved D. Trimming took off 3 bases at V and 4 bases at J, with 9 bases between the two ends. Germline CDR1 SEHNR, CDR2 FQNEAQ (reference sequence). The CDR3 loop spans 14 amino acids. Full variable domain (outside the CDR3, taken from reference TRBV7-9 and TRBJ2-2): DTGVSQNPRHKITKRGQNVTFRCDPISEHNRLYWYRQTLGQGPEFLTYFQNEAQLEKSRLLSDRFSAERPKGSFSTLEIQRTEQGDSAMYLCASSLTYTTGELFFGEGSRLTVL.